The clone carrying this T cell receptor (beta chain) was found a few times. This record belongs to a study of blood T cell repertoires in COVID-19. V was clipped by 6 bases and J by 4 bases, with 18 bases between them. This CDR3 is built from 16 residues. Germline CDR1 reads SNHLY; CDR2 reads FYNNEI. Repertoires were generated with immunoSEQ multiplex PCR, while TCRdb's copy carries only in-frame clones and drops some. The repertoire consists of roughly 110,000 clones, with 65% to 75% occurring once and the leading ten covering about 1%. Input material: peripheral blood. V gene TRBV2 combines with J gene TRBJ1-4; D is perhaps TRBD1 (6 bases). The receptor was isolated from a human donor with acute or convalescent COVID-19. The donor label of this sample is uncertain. The chain's CDR3 is CASRDSLLSFNEKLFF. DNA of the CDR3: TGTGCCAGCAGGGACAGCCTCCTCTCGTTTAATGAAAAACTGTTTTTT.